This TCR beta chain was profiled in a study of technical replicates of blood from a few donors. The CDR3 contains 12 residues. Germline V gene lookup returns CDR1 SEHNR and CDR2 FQNEAQ (reference sequence). With V trimmed by 1 base and J by 11 bases, 2 bases remained unmatched. Sequencing was performed with immunoSEQ multiplex PCR; in TCRdb, only in-frame clones are kept and a portion is missing. The sample contains some 78,000 clones, 85% to 95% of which appear only once. The chain carries TRBV7-9 and TRBJ1-1, with 9 bases matching TRBD1. The sequence came from a human donor in good health. The sequenced sample consisted of T cells isolated from PBMCs. This CDR3 is CASSLGDRVAFF. In DNA, the CDR3 is TGTGCCAGCAGCTTAGGGGACAGGGTCGCTTTCTTT.